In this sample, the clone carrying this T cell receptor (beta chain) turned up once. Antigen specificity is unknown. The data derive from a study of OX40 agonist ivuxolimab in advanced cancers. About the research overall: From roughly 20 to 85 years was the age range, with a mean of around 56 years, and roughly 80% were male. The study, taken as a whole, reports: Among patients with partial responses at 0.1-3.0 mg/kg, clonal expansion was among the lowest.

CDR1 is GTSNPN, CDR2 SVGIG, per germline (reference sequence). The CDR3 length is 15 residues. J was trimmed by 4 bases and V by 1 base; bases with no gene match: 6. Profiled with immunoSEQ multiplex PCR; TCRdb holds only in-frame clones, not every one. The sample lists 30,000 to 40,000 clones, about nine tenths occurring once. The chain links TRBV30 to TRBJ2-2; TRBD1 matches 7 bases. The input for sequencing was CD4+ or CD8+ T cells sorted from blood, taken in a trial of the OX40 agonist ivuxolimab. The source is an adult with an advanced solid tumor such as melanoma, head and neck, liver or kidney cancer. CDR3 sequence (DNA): TGTGCCTGGAGTGCTGACAGGGCATCCACCGGGGAGCTGTTTTTT. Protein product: CAWSADRASTGELFF.